The source of this TCR beta chain is a study of cytomegalovirus exposure and HLA in healthy donors (dated by TCRdb to 2016 to 2017). With respect to the entire study: An earlier analysis of several hundred of the donors reported 250 to 300 Gb of sequence data and 117 million unique TCR beta sequences obtained from some 200 million T cells. The aim of the study was to test whether cataloging public T cell receptors could identify signatures of past pathogen exposure. Among 398 genotyped donors of the cohort, an average of around 240,000 unique TCR beta nucleotide sequences were sequenced per donor, roughly a sixth of them non-productive. Every repertoire in the discovery cohort had been generated on one and the same sequencing platform. An early release that covered several hundred HLA-typed donors contained 300 to 350 gigabases of sequencing data and roughly 84 million unique TCR sequences. A later analysis re-examined previously published TCR beta repertoires from about 700 donors and added high-resolution HLA genotyping to investigate patterns of TCR occurrence. Class I and class II HLA loci were covered by the typing at four-digit resolution. In the later analysis, no new phenotypic data were used to find candidate immune exposures; instead, reliance was placed on TCR beta sequences and their occurrence across donors. The study combined high-throughput TCR immunosequencing, statistical association of individual TCRs with disease status, and machine learning to predict cytomegalovirus infection status. Using immunosequencing, the study profiled T cell repertoires from 500 to 800 subjects and related those repertoires to cytomegalovirus serostatus. About five DR-DQ haplotypes were treated as single units for association and clustering because of strong linkage in the cohort. In a later genetic analysis, genome-wide SNP genotypes for about 55% of the 666 donors were used, and that subset was treated as a discovery cohort. The number of donors typed differed by locus, with roughly 629-640 for A, B, C, DRB1 and DQB1, around 560 for DQA1, over 600 for DPA1, and some 450 for DPB1. Among the roughly 390 genotyped donors, around 81% belonged to the genetic ancestry cluster associated with self-reported Caucasian donors. Along with the approximately 670-subject first cohort, a separate validation cohort of about 110 different subjects was used. Donor age, sex, ethnicity and CMV serostatus were collected together with the repertoire data. To decide whether each TCR beta V gene segment behaved as functional or pseudogenic, an earlier analysis of some 600 of the donors relied on high-throughput TCR beta sequencing.

What the authors observed across the whole study: The authors suggested that the approach could potentially be generalized to other disease states and immunological phenotypes. Some IMGT-functional V segments, including TRBV6-2 and TRBV6-3, could not be told apart with the 87-base-pair reads, so those segments were excluded. The study listed approximately 150 TCR beta chains as associated with cytomegalovirus. A later analysis found that HLA-associated TCR beta chains were more clonally expanded and had lower generation probabilities than equally common non-associated chains. At a false discovery rate of 0.05, a later analysis linked under 20,000 TCR beta sequences to specific HLA alleles. A later analysis reported that several top co-occurrence clusters appeared linked to parvovirus B19, influenza, CMV and Epstein-Barr virus. A further reported finding was that TCR beta sequences accurately predicted the HLA-A and HLA-B alleles for most subjects in the first cohort. Correlated functional status among segregating V segments might be attributable to linkage disequilibrium, but an unknown experimental factor could not be ruled out. Because HLA typing was missing for some donors at each locus, association tests included only the typed subset. The sequencing pipeline was judged likely to have produced a cluster of highly shared sequence variants as a technical artifact. Across donors, most TCR sequences were observed very rarely, whereas some public TCRs were present in many individuals. When HLA alleles, especially DR and DQ, strongly co-occurred, attributing TCR associations to individual alleles was difficult. An association between a missense DCLRE1C variant and V-gene and J-gene trimming of TCR beta chains was found in a later genetic analysis and replicated in an independent cohort. An earlier analysis of roughly 570 of the donors showed that most TCR beta V segments appeared in productive rearrangements either about 87% or about 30% of the time, which broadly matched IMGT annotations. Compared with the approximately 670-donor mean, donors in an Asian-associated ancestry cluster had fewer N-insertions in productive TCRs, according to a later genetic analysis. In vitro tests confirmed that three of the cytomegalovirus-associated TCR beta chains recognize cytomegalovirus antigens. Cytomegalovirus status was reported to be diagnosed by the classifier with high specificity and sensitivity in both the original and validation cohorts. Because counts were too low, seventeen rarely observed V segments, including chromosome 9 orphons, were excluded from the earlier analysis of around 640 of the donors. A later analysis found that most CMV-associated TCR beta chains appeared HLA-restricted, with HLA associations seemingly driven largely by CMV exposure. Presence/absence analyses assumed roughly uniform sequencing depth across donors, an assumption that may not hold. This cohort had only TCR beta chains sequenced, and the lack of alpha or paired-chain data limited which features could be detected. In a later analysis, the rate of TCR association differed among HLA loci, with DRB1 alleles having the most associated TCRs and HLA-C alleles having the fewest. For the cohort, immune exposure information was limited to CMV serostatus.

Remarks on this clone: Its antigen has not been determined. Base-call qualities are not available, and no considerably larger clone is one nucleotide away.

The library was produced with the immunoSEQ multiplex PCR assay. For the multiplex PCR, a mixture combining 60 forward primers for TCR Vbeta segments and 13 reverse primers for TCR Jbeta segments was used. The CDR3 region of rearranged TCR beta genes was amplified from genomic DNA with a multiplex PCR assay. Amplified TCR beta libraries were sequenced as 87-base-pair reads on the Illumina HiSeq System. The study's own analysis went as follows. In a later analysis, some 80 million unique TCR beta chains were counted across the approximately 640 repertoires, and approximately 11 million of these chains were shared by at least two donors. To remove PCR and sequencing errors, raw reads were error-corrected and collapsed into unique sequences using a nearest-neighbor algorithm that merged closely related sequences. V, D and J gene segments were assigned by aligning CDR3 sequences to IMGT reference sequences. Each retained sequence needed at least a six-nucleotide match to both a V gene segment and a J gene segment. Rearrangements were classified as productive when the CDR3 lacked stop codons and remained in frame with V and J, and all other rearrangements were classified as non-productive. Following IMGT convention, CDR3 was defined as the stretch from the second conserved V-encoded cysteine to the conserved J-encoded phenylalanine. The earlier analysis of 550 to 650 of the donors excluded any sequence lacking an unambiguous match to a single V gene segment. In an earlier analysis of about 590 of the donors, a V segment was called functional when productive rearrangements were above 56.7%, and segregating when the standard deviation between donors exceeded 5%. A statistical classification framework was developed to diagnose cytomegalovirus status using the catalog of TCR beta chain sequences. In a later analysis, V and J genes were assigned by comparing TCR nucleotide sequences against IMGT/GENE-DB human TR gene sequences. A later analysis assigned CDR3 sequences and most-parsimonious VDJ recombination scenarios with the TCRdist pipeline. In a later analysis, every TCR beta chain was defined by the combination of its CDR3 amino acid sequence and its V-gene family, and reads without a unique V-gene family were dropped. In a later analysis, 450 to 600 highly shared, low-generation-probability nucleotide sequences were removed to address suspected cross-contamination and a sequencing artifact. In a later analysis, a clonal expansion index for each public chain was calculated from normalized within-repertoire ranks of inferred template counts. In a later analysis, generation probabilities were computed using a VDJ recombination model fitted to out-of-frame rearrangements, and the results were checked against IGoR. A later analysis scored TCR-TCR, TCR-HLA and TCR-CMV co-occurrence with hypergeometric tests, applying a repertoire-size bias correction to TCR pairs. False discovery rates were estimated in a later analysis by permuting HLA or CMV assignments 20 times. In a later analysis, co-occurring TCRs were grouped with DBSCAN, and TCRdist sequence similarity was added when clustering was performed within HLA-allele-positive subsets. Repertoires with fewer than 30,000 or more than 120,000 public chains were left out of co-occurrence clustering, as were a few repertoires with anomalous nucleotide sharing. TCRdb's version of the immuneACCESS table is confined to in-frame rearrangements and falls short of the full clone set. An unresolved V gene accounts for under half of the shortfall where checked; the remainder is of unknown origin. That table gives V, J and clone size, and the DNA gave D and trimming. A total of fewer than 90,000 clones appear in this sample, around 74% of them only once. The ten most abundant clones make up over 9.5% of the sample.

In the germline V gene, CDR1 corresponds to SGHVS and CDR2 to FQNEAQ. V drops 1 base and J drops 4 bases, leaving 15 bases in between. The CDR3 sequence holds 16 residues, the cysteine and phenylalanine included. Only CDR3 DNA is held: 48 bases, read in frame from base 1. In total, approximately 690 healthy bone marrow donors made up the cohort. At the time of sampling, every cohort member was nominally healthy, though immune exposures that went unrecorded were likely present. The donor tested CMV seropositive and was one of the 289 seropositive cohort members. Every donor gave a peripheral blood sample, and the peripheral blood mononuclear cells from that sample were used for TCR beta sequencing. Genomic DNA was extracted from the blood cell samples with the Qiagen DNeasy Blood Extraction Kit.

Sample: PBMCs. The sequence was collected from a young man in good health and CMV-seropositive. Recombination joined TRBV7-8 with TRBJ2-3; the D gene is possibly TRBD1, with 6 bases matching. At the DNA level, the sequence is TGTGCCAGCAGCTTAGAGGCAGGGGCATTGGCAGATACGCAGTATTTT. The resulting protein is CASSLEAGALADTQYF.